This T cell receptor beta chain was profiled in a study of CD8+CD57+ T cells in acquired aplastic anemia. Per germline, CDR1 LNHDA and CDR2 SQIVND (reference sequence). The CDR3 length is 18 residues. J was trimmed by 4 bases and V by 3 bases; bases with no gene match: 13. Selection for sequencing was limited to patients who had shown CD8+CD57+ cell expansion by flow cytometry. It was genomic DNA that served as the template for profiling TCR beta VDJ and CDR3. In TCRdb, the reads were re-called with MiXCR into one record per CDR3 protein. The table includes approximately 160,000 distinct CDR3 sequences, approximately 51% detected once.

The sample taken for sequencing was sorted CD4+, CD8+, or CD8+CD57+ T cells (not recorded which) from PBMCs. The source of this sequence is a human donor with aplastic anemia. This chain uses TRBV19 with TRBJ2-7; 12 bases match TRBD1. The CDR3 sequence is CASSIQSGQGANQYEQYF. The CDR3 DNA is TGTGCCAGTAGTATTCAATCGGGACAGGGGGCAAATCAATACGAGCAGTACTTC.